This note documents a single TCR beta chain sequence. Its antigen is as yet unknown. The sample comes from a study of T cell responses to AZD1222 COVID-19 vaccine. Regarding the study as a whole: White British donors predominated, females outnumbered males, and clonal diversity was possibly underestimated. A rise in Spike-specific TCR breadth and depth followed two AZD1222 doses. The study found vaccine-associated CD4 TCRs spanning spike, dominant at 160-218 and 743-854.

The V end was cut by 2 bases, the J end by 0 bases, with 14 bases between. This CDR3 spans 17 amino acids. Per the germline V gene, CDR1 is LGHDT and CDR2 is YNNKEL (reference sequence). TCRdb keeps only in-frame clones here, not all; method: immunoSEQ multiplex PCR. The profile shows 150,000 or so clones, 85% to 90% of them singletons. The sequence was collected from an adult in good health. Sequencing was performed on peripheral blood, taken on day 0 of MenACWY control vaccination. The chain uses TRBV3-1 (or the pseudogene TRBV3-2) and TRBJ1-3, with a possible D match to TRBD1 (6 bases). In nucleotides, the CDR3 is TGTGCCAGCAGCCAATATCGGGGGGCCTTCTCTGGAAACACCATATATTTT. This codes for CASSQYRGAFSGNTIYF.